The source of this T cell receptor beta chain is a study of blood T cell repertoires in COVID-19. Turning to the study itself: The study drew acute and convalescent COVID-19 samples from the United States, Italy and Spain. Sources were T cells, B-cell-depleted T cells, or PBMCs; the material itself was cDNA or gDNA.

This CDR3 is 11 amino acids long. V was cut by 0 bases and J by 8 bases, with 5 bases left in between. Germline assignment: CDR1 GTSNPN and CDR2 SVGIG (reference sequence). As originally analysed: Amplified reference gene primers provided the basis for estimating nucleated cell counts. Profiled with immunoSEQ multiplex PCR; TCRdb holds only in-frame clones, not every one. That table supplies the V and J calls and clone size; D and trimming were determined from the DNA. The sample consists of over 40,000 clones, around 92% of them appearing once. This receptor was taken from a human donor in a cohort sampled during active COVID-19. Sequencing was performed on peripheral blood. The chain has TRBV30 and TRBJ2-1; D unresolved. The CDR3, as DNA: TGTGCCTGGAGTGTACTCTATGAGCAGTTCTTC. Translated: CAWSVLYEQFF.